The 8 T cell receptor beta chains below were found in one sample sequenced in a study of blood T cell repertoires in COVID-19. Method: immunoSEQ multiplex PCR; TCRdb's copy keeps in-frame clones and lacks some. This sample has about 190,000 clones, with roughly 80% found just once. The sample was peripheral blood. These receptors all stem from a man aged 60-69 years with acute or convalescent COVID-19.

This clone was recorded only once. The J gene is TRBJ1-2, the V gene TRBV25-1; 9 nucleotides align to TRBD1. The CDR3 runs to 16 residues. The ends lost 4 bases at V and 7 bases at J; junction bases unmatched: 13. The germline V gene has CDR1 MGHDK and CDR2 SYGVNS. The CDR3 protein is CASSGAGTGFVGGYTF. The CDR3 DNA is TGTGCCAGCAGTGGAGCCGGGACAGGGTTTGTTGGTGGCTACACCTTC.

The J gene is TRBJ2-1, the V gene TRBV6-5, with 8 bases fitting TRBD1. Trimming took 2 bases from V and 8 from J; bases not matched to a gene: 8. Germline values: CDR1 MNHEY, CDR2 SVGAGI. The CDR3 is made up of 15 amino acids. CDR3 nucleotides: TGTGCCAGCAGTTACGGAGGCAGGGGGCTGGATGAGCAGTTCTTC. It codes for CASSYGGRGLDEQFF.

The chain employs TRBV2 and TRBJ1-3; 9 bases are a match to TRBD1. J was trimmed by 8 bases and V by 8 bases; bases with no gene match: 10. In germline, CDR1 is SNHLY, CDR2 FYNNEI. The CDR3 is 14 residues long. The CDR3 here is CASGTGQGGDTIYF. The CDR3 DNA follows: TGTGCCAGCGGAACGGGACAGGGTGGGGACACCATATATTTT.

A single count supports this clone. The chain is built from TRBV4-1 and TRBJ2-1; D is ambiguous. The germline V gene has CDR1 MGHRA and CDR2 YSYEKL. This CDR3 contains 14 residues. Trimming cost V 2 bases and J 1 base, with 6 bases left between them. The DNA for the CDR3 is TGCGCCAGCAGCCAACTAGGTTCCTACAATGAGCAGTTCTTC. As protein: CASSQLGSYNEQFF.

This clone has a handful of counts. The rearrangement joins TRBV6-5 to TRBJ2-7; tentative D call: TRBD2 (5 bases). Per germline, CDR1 MNHEY and CDR2 SVGAGI. Trimming cost V 8 bases and J 3 bases, with 11 bases left between them. The CDR3 sequence is 12 residues long. The CDR3 DNA follows: TGTGCCAGCCACGGACTTAGCTACGAGCAGTACTTC. Translated: CASHGLSYEQYF.

The rearrangement joins TRBV9 to TRBJ2-2; 9 bases agree with TRBD2. V shed 3 bases, J shed 0 bases, and the junction held 3 bases outside the gene matches. Germline lookup yields CDR1 SGDLS and CDR2 YYNGEE. The CDR3 is 16 residues long. CDR3 DNA sequence: TGTGCCAGCAGCGAGACTAGCGGTTCGAACACCGGGGAGCTGTTTTTT. The encoded protein is CASSETSGSNTGELFF.

The chain joins TRBV6-1 to TRBJ2-7; 9 bases are a match to TRBD1. CDR3 length: 16 amino acids. Germline V CDR1 and CDR2: MNHNS, SASEGT. V lost 1 base, J lost 6 bases, and 10 bases stayed unmatched. The CDR3 bases are TGTGCCAGCAGTGAAGTATCGCGTAGGACAGGGGTCGAGCAGTACTTC. Encoded protein: CASSEVSRRTGVEQYF.

This clone came up many times. This sample also contains other DNA sequences that code for the same CDR3. The V and J genes are TRBV7-9 and TRBJ1-2, with 7 bases that match TRBD1. J lost 2 bases, V lost 5 bases, and 2 bases had no gene match. The CDR3 contains 13 residues. The germline V gene encodes CDR1 SEHNR and CDR2 FQNEAQ (reference sequence). This CDR3 is CASSLGQNYGYTF. The CDR3 DNA sequence: TGTGCCAGCAGCCTGGGACAGAACTATGGCTACACCTTC.